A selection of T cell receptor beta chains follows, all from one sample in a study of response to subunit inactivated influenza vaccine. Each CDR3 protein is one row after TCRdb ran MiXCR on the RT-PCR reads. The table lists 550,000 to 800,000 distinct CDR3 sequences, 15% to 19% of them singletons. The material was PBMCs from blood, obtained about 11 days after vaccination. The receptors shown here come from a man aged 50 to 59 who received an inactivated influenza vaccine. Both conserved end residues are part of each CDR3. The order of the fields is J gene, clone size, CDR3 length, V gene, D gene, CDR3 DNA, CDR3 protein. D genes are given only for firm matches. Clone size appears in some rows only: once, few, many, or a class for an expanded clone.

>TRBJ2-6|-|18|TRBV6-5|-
TGTGCCAGCAGTTACTCCCTTGCAGGGGCCGGTGGGGCCAACGTCCTGACTTTC
CASSYSLAGAGGANVLTF
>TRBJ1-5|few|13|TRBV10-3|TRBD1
TGTGCCACCAAGGACAGGGACAATCAGCCCCAGCATTTT
CATKDRDNQPQHF
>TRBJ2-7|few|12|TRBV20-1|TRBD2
TGCAGTGCAGGGACTAGCTTTGGCGAGCAGTACTTC
CSAGTSFGEQYF
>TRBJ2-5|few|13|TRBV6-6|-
TGTGCCAGCGGAATTGGGCCGAAAGAGACCCAGTACTTC
CASGIGPKETQYF
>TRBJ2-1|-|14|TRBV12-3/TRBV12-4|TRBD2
TGTGCCAGCAGTGTAGCGGGAGTCTCGAATGAGCAGTTCTTC
CASSVAGVSNEQFF
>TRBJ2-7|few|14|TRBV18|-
TGTGCCAGCTCAGAGGACAAAGCCACCTACGAGCAGTACTTC
CASSEDKATYEQYF
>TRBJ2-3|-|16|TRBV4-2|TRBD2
TGTGCCAGCAGCAAGTCGTCTAGCGGGAGCACAGATACGCAGTATTTT
CASSKSSSGSTDTQYF
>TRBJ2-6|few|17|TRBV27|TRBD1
TGTGCCAGCAGCCTCGGGACAGCCTCATTTGGGGCCAACGTCCTGACTTTC
CASSLGTASFGANVLTF
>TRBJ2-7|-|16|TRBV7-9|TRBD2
TGTGCCAGCAGCTTAGGTCAATGGGGGGGAGCCTACGAGCAGTACTTC
CASSLGQWGGAYEQYF
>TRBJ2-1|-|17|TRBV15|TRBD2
TGTGCCACCAGCGTCGGGAGCGGGATGGGCCCCTACAATGAGCAGTTCTTC
CATSVGSGMGPYNEQFF
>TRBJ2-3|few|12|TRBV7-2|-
TGTGCCAGCAGCACGGTCACAGATACGCAGTATTTT
CASSTVTDTQYF
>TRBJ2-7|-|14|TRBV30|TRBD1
TGTGCCTGGGAAAGGGGACAGGGATCCGGCGAGCAGTACTTC
CAWERGQGSGEQYF
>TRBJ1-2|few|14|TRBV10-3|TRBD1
TGTGCCATCAGTACACAGGGGGTCGGGTATGGCTACACCTTC
CAISTQGVGYGYTF
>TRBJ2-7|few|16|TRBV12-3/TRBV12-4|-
TGTGCCAGCAGGGCAGACAGGCCCATCCCCTCCTACGAGCAGTACTTC
CASRADRPIPSYEQYF
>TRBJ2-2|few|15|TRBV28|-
TGTGCCAGCAGTCCCCACAAGGGGCGAACCGGGGAGCTGTTTTTT
CASSPHKGRTGELFF
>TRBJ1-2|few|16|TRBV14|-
TGTGCCAGCAGCCAAGAGAGCGGCCAGTTAACCTATGGCTACACCTTC
CASSQESGQLTYGYTF
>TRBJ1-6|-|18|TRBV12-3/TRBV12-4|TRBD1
TGTGCCAGCAGTTTAGGCCGGACAGGGAGAGGGTATAATTCACCCCTCCACTTT
CASSLGRTGRGYNSPLHF
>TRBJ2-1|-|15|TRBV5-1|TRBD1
TGCGCCAGCAGCACTCGGACAGGGGGGGACAATGAGCAGTTCTTC
CASSTRTGGDNEQFF
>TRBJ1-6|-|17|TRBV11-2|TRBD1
TGTGCCAGCAGCTTGACAGGGGCAGGCTCCTATAATTCACCCCTCCACTTT
CASSLTGAGSYNSPLHF
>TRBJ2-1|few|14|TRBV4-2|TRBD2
TGTGCCAGCAGCCAAGAGGGCGGGGGGAATGAGCAGTTCTTC
CASSQEGGGNEQFF